Shown below are 5 T cell receptor beta chains from a single sample sequenced in a study of T cells in localized non-small cell lung cancer. Using immunoSEQ multiplex PCR, the repertoire was profiled, and TCRdb retains in-frame clones only, with some absent. The sample lists more than 12,000 clones, roughly 85% seen once, with more than 20% in the top ten. Material: peripheral blood, obtained before any cancer treatment. These TCRs come from a female donor at least 60 years old with stage I squamous cell lung carcinoma.

The CDR3 protein is CASSPDGDTEAFF. In DNA form, the CDR3 reads TGTGCCAGCAGCCCGGACGGAGACACTGAAGCTTTCTTT. The chain couples TRBV28 to TRBJ1-1; D gene uncertain. V was trimmed by 6 bases and J by 3 bases, leaving 11 bases between them. Germline V CDR1 and CDR2: MDHEN, SYDVKM. The CDR3 spans 13 residues.

The chain combines TRBV23-1 with TRBJ2-4, with 7 nucleotides matching TRBD1. TRBV23-1 is annotated as an ORF whose role is uncertain. With V trimmed by 4 bases and J by 2 bases, 17 bases remained unmatched. CDR3 length equals 19 residues. The CDR3 DNA sequence: TGCGCCAGCAGTCCCTGTGATTACCGAGACAGGGATTCCAAAAACATTCAGTACTTC. Protein sequence: CASSPCDYRDRDSKNIQYF.

This clone has only a few counts. The chain employs TRBV6-4 and TRBJ2-2; TRBD2 matches 10 bases. V shed 4 bases and J 1 base; nucleotides not matched to a gene: 0. CDR1 and CDR2 (germline): MRHNA, SNTAGT. The CDR3 sequence is 15 residues long. Here the CDR3 DNA reads TGTGCCAGCAGTGGGACTAGCGGGAACACCGGGGAGCTGTTTTTT. Translated: CASSGTSGNTGELFF.

In nucleotides, the CDR3 is TGTGCCAGCAGCGCCGGACCTGGACCCTACGAGCAGTACTTC. Translating it yields CASSAGPGPYEQYF. The genes are TRBV9 and TRBJ2-7; D remains ambiguous. CDR1 and CDR2 from the germline V gene are SGDLS and YYNGEE. The length of the CDR3 is 14 residues. The V gene lost 3 bases and the J gene lost 2 bases, with 12 bases spanning the gap.

The V call is TRBV5-6, the J call TRBJ2-7; the match to TRBD2 covers 12 bases. The CDR3 totals 16 residues. V shed 1 base, J shed 4 bases, and the junction held 6 bases outside the gene matches. Germline V gene sequence: CDR1 SGHDT, CDR2 YYEEEE. CDR3 residues: CASSLFPSGGGYEQYF. As DNA, the CDR3 is TGTGCCAGCAGCTTGTTCCCTAGCGGGGGGGGTTACGAGCAGTACTTC.